One and the same sample provided the 14 T cell receptor beta chains below, sequenced in a study of PD-L1 blockade in urothelial cancer. The table came from immunoSEQ multiplex PCR; TCRdb's copy has only in-frame clones and leaves some out. The sample carries 33,000 or so clones, roughly four fifths recorded once. Time point reported: pretreatment peripheral blood. The source material was PBMCs, sampled around atezolizumab (anti-PD-L1) treatment. The source of these receptors is a man in his sixties with urothelial cancer.

The V call is TRBV2, the J call TRBJ2-7, with D maybe TRBD1 (6 bases). Trimming cost V 11 bases and J 2 bases, with 19 bases left between them. This CDR3 is built from 14 residues. The germline V gene has CDR1 SNHLY and CDR2 FYNNEI. CDR3 region: CAGCPDRLTYEQYF. For the CDR3, the DNA is TGTGCCGGGTGCCCGGACAGACTGACCTACGAGCAGTACTTC.

This chain connects TRBV5-4 to TRBJ2-5; 9 bases are a match to TRBD2. Germline V gene data show CDR1 as SGHNT and CDR2 as YYREEE (reference sequence). V lost 0 bases to trimming and J lost 5 bases; unmatched junction nucleotides: 8. CDR3 length: 16 amino acids. The CDR3 DNA reads as TGTGCCAGCAGCTTGGATGCGGGGGGGCTTGGGGAGACCCAGTACTTC. Its protein product is CASSLDAGGLGETQYF.

V gene TRBV9 combines with J gene TRBJ2-5; 9 bases agree with TRBD2. This CDR3 contains 15 residues. From germline, CDR1 is SGDLS and CDR2 YYNGEE. J gave up 4 bases and V 0 bases, and 4 bases lay outside the gene matches. This CDR3 is CASSVGSGGSETQYF. In nucleotides, the CDR3 is TGTGCCAGCAGCGTAGGGAGCGGGGGGTCAGAGACCCAGTACTTC.

The rearrangement links TRBV6-1 to TRBJ2-3; D gene uncertain. The CDR3 totals 14 residues. CDR1 is MNHNS and CDR2 is SASEGT in the germline V gene. Trimming stripped 3 bases from V and 1 base from J, with 8 bases between. CDR3 region: CASSEARRTDTQYF. DNA of the CDR3: TGTGCCAGCAGTGAGGCCCGCCGCACAGATACGCAGTATTTT.

Comments on this clone: One end of the junction varies from germline; a read error may be responsible. This rearrangement joins TRBV11-2 to TRBJ1-1; D might be TRBD1 (5 bases). Per germline, CDR1 SGHAT and CDR2 FQNNGV. The CDR3 extends over 13 amino acids. The CDR3 sequence is CASSLGSTAEALF. The CDR3 DNA sequence: TGTGCCAGCAGCTTAGGGTCGACAGCTGAAGCTCTCTTT. The full variable domain, with the rest looked up from reference TRBV11-2 and TRBJ1-1, is EAGVAQSPRYKIIEKRQSVAFWCNPISGHATLYWYQQILGQGPKLLIQFQNNGVVDDSQLPKDRFSAERLKGVDSTLKIQPAKLEDSAVYLCASSLGSTAEALFGQGTRLTVV.

The genes are TRBV4-2 and TRBJ2-1; 13 nucleotides agree with TRBD2. Germline CDR1 is LGHNA and CDR2 is YNFKEQ. Trimming cost V 2 bases and J 9 bases; bases outside gene matches: 7. CDR3 length: 16 residues. The CDR3 region is CASSQQPGLAGSEQFF. CDR3 sequence (DNA): TGTGCCAGCAGCCAACAACCGGGACTAGCGGGAAGTGAGCAGTTCTTC.

The chain has TRBV9 and TRBJ2-1, with D unresolved. Trimming took 4 bases from V and 5 from J, leaving 10 bases between them. CDR1 is SGDLS and CDR2 is YYNGEE in the germline V gene. This CDR3 comprises 13 residues. In DNA, the CDR3 is TGTGCCAGCAGCTTCCTCTCGGACAATGAGCAGTTCTTC. Its translation: CASSFLSDNEQFF.

J is TRBJ2-1 and V is TRBV28; 7 nucleotides match TRBD1. The germline CDR1 and CDR2 sequences are MDHEN and SYDVKM. This CDR3 has 13 residues. J lost 9 bases, V lost 7 bases, and 9 bases had no gene match. The CDR3 DNA follows: TGTGCCAGCACTACAGGGGTGGGCGGTGAGCAGTTCTTC. This sequence encodes CASTTGVGGEQFF.

The V call is TRBV2, the J call TRBJ1-1, with a tentative D call TRBD1 (5 bases). V lost 7 bases to trimming and J lost 4 bases, with 10 bases between them. Germline-derived CDR1 and CDR2 are SNHLY and FYNNEI. The CDR3 is made up of 12 amino acids. In DNA, the CDR3 is TGTGCCAGCAAAGGGGAGGTCACTGAAGCTTTCTTT. As protein: CASKGEVTEAFF.

This sequence joins TRBV7-9 and TRBJ2-1; 11 nucleotides match TRBD2. V lost 3 bases to trimming and J lost 4 bases; unmatched junction nucleotides: 5. Germline CDR1 and CDR2: SEHNR and FQNEAQ (reference sequence). The CDR3 has 16 residues. The CDR3 bases are TGTGCCAGCAGCTTCACTAGCGGGGGATTATACAATGAGCAGTTCTTC. Protein: CASSFTSGGLYNEQFF.

The rearrangement links TRBV11-2 to TRBJ2-1; TRBD2 is a possible D gene (5 bases). The CDR3 is 13 residues long. Trimming left V 0 bases short and J 6 bases short, with 6 bases between. Per the germline V gene, CDR1 is SGHAT and CDR2 is FQNNGV. The CDR3 loop reads CASSLDRGNEQFF. In DNA form, the CDR3 reads TGTGCCAGCAGCTTAGATCGGGGCAATGAGCAGTTCTTC.

The chain couples TRBV27 to TRBJ2-1; 7 positions agree with TRBD2. This CDR3 comprises 14 residues. V lost 0 bases, J lost 7 bases, and 3 bases stayed unmatched. Germline assignment: CDR1 MNHEY and CDR2 SMNVEV (reference sequence). The CDR3 loop reads CASSLSLATNEQFF. In DNA form, the CDR3 reads TGTGCCAGCAGTTTATCACTAGCGACAAATGAGCAGTTCTTC.

J is TRBJ2-1 and V is TRBV19; TRBD1 agrees at 12 bases. Losses at the gene ends were 5 bases for V and 5 bases for J; bases not matched to a gene: 7. Looked up from germline, CDR1 is LNHDA and CDR2 is SQIVND (reference sequence). The CDR3 contains 16 residues. The CDR3, as DNA: TGTGCCAGTAGTTCGCCGGGACAGGGGGCTAACAATGAGCAGTTCTTC. It translates to CASSSPGQGANNEQFF.

The J gene is TRBJ1-1, the V gene TRBV5-1; weak D call: TRBD1 (5 bases). Germline loops: CDR1 SGHRS, CDR2 YFSETQ. V lost 5 bases to trimming and J lost 1 base, with 15 bases between them. The CDR3 is made up of 15 amino acids. The DNA for the CDR3 is TGCGCCAGCAGTAAGGGTCTGGGGGGGAACACTGAAGCTTTCTTT. Encoded protein: CASSKGLGGNTEAFF.